Below are 29 T cell receptor beta chains sequenced from a single sample in a study of Graves' ophthalmopathy and Graves' hyperthyroidism. From RNA, the CDR3 regions of TCR beta chains were amplified and sequenced. HTBI-primed first-round RT-PCR preceded second-round multiplex PCR. TCRdb analysed the multiplex PCR reads with MiXCR anew, one entry per CDR3 protein. This sample has 600,000 to 650,000 distinct CDR3 sequences, with 22% found just once. Source material: peripheral blood. The source is a woman aged 18-35 years with stable Graves' hyperthyroidism. Some clones in this sample may be carry-over from other donors' samples.

This clonotype was detected a few times. One end of the junction does not line up with germline, which may come from a read error. This chain links TRBV4-1 with TRBJ1-2; D is unresolved. The length of the CDR3 is 15 residues. CDR1 and CDR2 (germline): MGHRA, YSYEKL. CDR3 residues: CASSQVLGTYYGFTF. The DNA of the CDR3 is TGCGCCAGCAGCCAAGTTCTGGGAACGTACTATGGCTTCACCTTC.

This clonotype has ten or more counts. CDR3 DNA sequence: TGCAGTGCTGGCCAGGGACTTACGTCGAGGTACGAGCAGTACTTC. Its translation is CSAGQGLTSRYEQYF. This chain uses TRBV20-1 with TRBJ2-7, with D possibly matching TRBD2 (6 bases). V was shortened by 5 bases and J by 4 bases, with 21 bases between the two germline ends. In germline, CDR1 is DFQATT, CDR2 SNEGSKA (reference sequence). CDR3 length: 15 amino acids.

This clonotype was seen ten or more times. V and J are TRBV15 and TRBJ1-1, with D hard to call. Germline lookup yields CDR1 LNHNV and CDR2 YYDKDF (reference sequence). V lost 3 bases to trimming and J lost 5 bases, with 13 bases between them. The CDR3 is made up of 14 amino acids. The CDR3 is CATSSRGWMTEAFF. For the CDR3, the DNA is TGTGCCACCAGCAGTCGAGGGTGGATGACTGAAGCTTTCTTT.

This clonotype was counted at least ten times. V gene TRBV14 combines with J gene TRBJ1-2; maybe TRBD1 (5 bases). The V gene lost 1 base and the J gene lost 6 bases, with 12 bases spanning the gap. The CDR3 is made up of 14 amino acids. The germline gives CDR1 SGHDN, CDR2 FVKESK. In DNA, the CDR3 is TGTGCCAGCAGCCAAGGGATGGGGCCCCATGGCTACACCTTC. The encoded protein is CASSQGMGPHGYTF.

This clonotype turned up a few times. The rearrangement links TRBV11-1 to TRBJ2-7, with 8 bases that match TRBD2. Trimming at V came to 5 bases and at J to 0 bases, leaving 9 bases not matched to a gene. The CDR3 is 16 amino acids. Per the germline V gene, CDR1 is SGHAT and CDR2 is FQDESV (reference sequence). In DNA form, the CDR3 reads TGTGCCAGCAGCCCCCCACTAGCGGAGTCCTCCTACGAGCAGTACTTC. Its translation: CASSPPLAESSYEQYF.

DNA for the CDR3: TGTGCCAGCAGTTTATACCTAACAGTTAATCAGCCCCAGCATTTT. This encodes CASSLYLTVNQPQHF. The chain links TRBV28 to TRBJ1-5; no reliable D call. The CDR3 has 15 residues. Germline CDR1 reads MDHEN; CDR2 reads SYDVKM. V lost 1 base and J 4 bases, leaving 11 bases between the germline ends.

This clonotype turned up a few times. V is TRBV4-1 and J is TRBJ1-2; TRBD1 agrees at 8 bases. CDR3 size: 16 residues. Trimming cost V 0 bases and J 8 bases; bases outside gene matches: 11. Germline CDR1 is MGHRA and CDR2 is YSYEKL. CDR3 in amino acids: CASSQDPSRGHEGYTF. For the CDR3, the DNA is TGCGCCAGCAGCCAAGATCCATCCAGGGGGCACGAAGGCTACACCTTC.

The table lists this clonotype with a few counts. The chain couples TRBV4-1 to TRBJ2-7; 9 bases are a match to TRBD2. Per germline, CDR1 MGHRA and CDR2 YSYEKL. This CDR3 region has 15 residues. V trimming: 2 bases; J trimming: 7 bases; junction bases outside the gene matches: 9. This CDR3 is CASSQPAGGLWEQYF. CDR3 DNA sequence: TGCGCCAGCAGCCAACCCGCGGGGGGGTTGTGGGAGCAGTACTTC.

This chain links TRBV2 with TRBJ1-2; TRBD1 agrees at 7 bases. This CDR3 is built from 11 residues. V was pared by 7 bases and J by 8 bases, with 4 bases of the junction left unmatched. Germline CDR1 and CDR2: SNHLY and FYNNEI. CDR3 nucleotide sequence: TGTGCCAGCATAGGGGGCCGGGGCTACACCTTC. Its protein is CASIGGRGYTF. Complete variable domain (other parts from reference TRBV2 and TRBJ1-2): EPEVTQTPSHQVTQMGQEVILRCVPISNHLYFYWYRQILGQKVEFLVSFYNNEISEKSEIFDDQFSVERPDGSNFTLKIRSTKLEDSAMYFCASIGGRGYTFGSGTRLTVV.

This clonotype was counted ten times or more. J is TRBJ2-7 and V is TRBV29-1; 8 bases fit TRBD1. The germline CDR1 and CDR2 sequences are SQVTM and ANQGSEA. V was pared by 7 bases and J by 3 bases, with 8 bases of the junction left unmatched. The CDR3 has 13 residues. CDR3 residues: CSAQDREIYEQYF. In DNA form, the CDR3 reads TGCAGCGCCCAGGACAGGGAAATCTACGAGCAGTACTTC.

The J gene is TRBJ2-7, the V gene TRBV5-1; 13 bases fit TRBD2. V lost 4 bases to trimming and J lost 0 bases; unmatched junction nucleotides: 4. Per the germline V gene, CDR1 is SGHRS and CDR2 is YFSETQ. This CDR3 spans 16 amino acids. The CDR3: CASSPGTSGISYEQYF. In nucleotides, the CDR3 is TGCGCCAGCAGCCCCGGGACTAGCGGGATCTCCTACGAGCAGTACTTC.

CDR3 residues: CASSTPGYGYTF. Here the CDR3 DNA reads TGTGCCAGCTCGACGCCAGGGTATGGCTACACCTTC. The genes are TRBV18 and TRBJ1-2; perhaps TRBD1 as D (5 bases). V was clipped by 6 bases and J by 5 bases, with 10 bases between them. Germline CDR1 and CDR2: KGHSH and LQKENI. The CDR3 runs to 12 residues.

This clonotype was recorded at least ten times. V usage is TRBV30 and J usage is TRBJ2-6, with D possibly called TRBD1 or TRBD2 (5 bases each). CDR1 GTSNPN and CDR2 SVGIG come from the germline V gene (reference sequence). Trimming left V 5 bases short and J 4 bases short, with 15 bases between. The CDR3 length is 15 residues. CDR3: CAWGMGVTGANVLTF. CDR3 bases: TGTGCCTGGGGCATGGGGGTAACCGGGGCCAACGTCCTGACTTTC.

This chain uses TRBV20-1 with TRBJ2-6; TRBD2 aligns across 8 bases. J lost 0 bases, V lost 0 bases, and 7 bases had no gene match. This CDR3 is built from 18 residues. From germline, CDR1 is DFQATT and CDR2 SNEGSKA (reference sequence). The CDR3 nucleotides read TGCAGTGCTAGAGATCTCGCGGGAGGATTCTCTGGGGCCAACGTCCTGACTTTC. This sequence encodes CSARDLAGGFSGANVLTF.

The table lists this clonotype with many counts. V gene TRBV25-1 combines with J gene TRBJ1-2, with TRBD1 identical over 7 bases. Germline-derived CDR1 and CDR2 are MGHDK and SYGVNS. V was clipped by 4 bases and J by 2 bases; unmatched bases: 4. The CDR3 length is 14 residues. This CDR3 is CASSGGTANYGYTF. As DNA, the CDR3 is TGTGCCAGCAGTGGCGGGACAGCGAACTATGGCTACACCTTC.

The rearrangement joins TRBV6-2 or TRBV6-3 to TRBJ2-5; D possibly uses TRBD1 or TRBD2 (5 bases each). The CDR3 loop spans 18 amino acids. CDR1 MNHEY and CDR2 SVGEGT come from the germline V gene. V lost 4 bases to trimming and J lost 4 bases, with 25 bases between them. This CDR3 reads CASSSLLPGPLGTETQYF. The CDR3 DNA is TGTGCCAGCAGTTCCCTCCTACCGGGCCCTCTAGGGACAGAGACCCAGTACTTC.

This clonotype was observed a handful of times. The chain recombines TRBV3-1 with TRBJ2-7, with a possible D match to TRBD1 (6 bases). Trimming removed 4 bases at V and 4 bases at J, with 20 bases between. The CDR3 sequence is 16 residues long. Germline values: CDR1 LGHDT, CDR2 YNNKEL (reference sequence). The CDR3 reads CASSLGAGTMTYEQYF. The CDR3 nucleotides read TGTGCCAGCAGCCTTGGGGCTGGGACAATGACATACGAGCAGTACTTC.

V usage is TRBV4-1 and J usage is TRBJ2-7, with D perhaps matching TRBD1 (5 bases). The germline V gene encodes CDR1 MGHRA and CDR2 YSYEKL. V gave up 0 bases and J gave up 3 bases, with 18 bases separating them. The CDR3 sequence is 17 residues long. The CDR3 loop is CASSQESWGITLYEQYF. The CDR3 coding sequence is TGCGCCAGCAGCCAAGAAAGTTGGGGCATAACCCTCTACGAGCAGTACTTC.

This chain links TRBV19 with TRBJ2-2; D is ambiguous. The germline CDR1 and CDR2 sequences are LNHDA and SQIVND (reference sequence). CDR3 length equals 11 residues. Trimming removed 7 bases at V and 7 bases at J, with 7 bases between. The CDR3 here is CASNRVGELFF. For the CDR3, the DNA is TGTGCCAGTAATCGGGTCGGGGAGCTGTTTTTT.

DNA for the CDR3: TGTGCCAGCGTCGCTAGCGGAACCGACGAGCAGTACTTC. Protein product: CASVASGTDEQYF. This chain links TRBV6-1 with TRBJ2-7, with 7 positions matching TRBD2. Trimming removed 8 bases from V and 5 bases from J; junction bases left unmatched: 9. CDR1 is MNHNS and CDR2 is SASEGT in the germline V gene. The CDR3 runs 13 residues.

Ten or more counts support this clonotype. The V gene is TRBV12-3 or TRBV12-4, the J gene TRBJ1-5, with 9 bases identical to TRBD1. Trimming cost V 5 bases and J 11 bases; bases outside gene matches: 10. CDR3 length: 14 residues. The chain's CDR3 is CASSGTGGPMAQHF. DNA of the CDR3: TGTGCCAGCAGTGGCACAGGGGGCCCCATGGCCCAGCATTTT.

This clonotype showed up many times. The gene calls are TRBV19 and TRBJ1-5; TRBD1 matches 8 bases. The V segment lost 3 bases and the J segment 2 bases; nucleotides outside the gene matches: 6. Germline values: CDR1 LNHDA, CDR2 SQIVND (reference sequence). The CDR3 is 16 amino acids. For the CDR3, the DNA is TGTGCCAGTAGTATTCTCGCGGGACAGGGCAATCAGCCCCAGCATTTT. Its translation: CASSILAGQGNQPQHF.

This clonotype was picked up many times. J is TRBJ1-2 and V is TRBV29-1; D ambiguous. Between the trimmed V and J ends, which lost 3 bases and 7 bases, there was a span of 12 bases. The CDR3 sequence is 12 residues long. Germline loops: CDR1 SQVTM, CDR2 ANQGSEA. CDR3 amino acids: CSVETRGGGYTF. The CDR3 DNA follows: TGCAGCGTTGAGACCCGGGGTGGTGGCTACACCTTC.

The chain has TRBV30 and TRBJ2-1, with D possibly TRBD1 on 5 matching bases. Trimming took 4 bases from V and 0 from J, leaving 16 bases between them. Germline V gene sequence: CDR1 GTSNPN, CDR2 SVGIG (reference sequence). This CDR3 contains 16 residues. CDR3 in amino acids: CAWKGRDPSSYNEQFF. The CDR3 DNA reads as TGTGCCTGGAAGGGGCGAGACCCGAGCTCCTACAATGAGCAGTTCTTC.

This clonotype was seen only a few times. V gene TRBV6-1 combines with J gene TRBJ2-7; 10 bases align to TRBD2. There are 16 residues in the CDR3. CDR1 is MNHNS and CDR2 is SASEGT in the germline V gene. Trimming at V came to 1 base and at J to 2 bases, leaving 5 bases not matched to a gene. CDR3 nucleotide sequence: TGTGCCAGCAGTGAAGAAGGGGGGACTAGCGCCTACGAGCAGTACTTC. Residues: CASSEEGGTSAYEQYF.

The chain recombines TRBV2 with TRBJ2-2; 8 bases map to TRBD2. Germline-derived CDR1 and CDR2 are SNHLY and FYNNEI. J lost 2 bases, V lost 7 bases, and 3 bases had no gene match. The CDR3 covers 14 residues. As DNA, the CDR3 is TGTGCCAGCACCAGCGGGAGTAACACCGGGGAGCTGTTTTTT. Protein product: CASTSGSNTGELFF.

In its sample, this clonotype was seen a few times. V and J are TRBV11-2 and TRBJ2-2; TRBD1 aligns across 9 bases. The germline V gene encodes CDR1 SGHAT and CDR2 FQNNGV. After removal of 5 bases from V and 5 bases from J, the junction contained 6 bases not matched to a gene. The CDR3 sequence is 15 residues long. This CDR3 reads CASSALQGATGELFF. The DNA of the CDR3 is TGTGCCAGCAGCGCCCTACAGGGGGCGACCGGGGAGCTGTTTTTT.

This clonotype was picked up one time. The CDR3 DNA sequence: TGTGCCTGGAGTGCCATTGGGCGGAACACTGAAGCTTTCTTT. This encodes CAWSAIGRNTEAFF. The chain has TRBV30 and TRBJ1-1; D is uncertain. V lost 1 base to trimming and J lost 1 base, with 10 bases between them. Germline lookup yields CDR1 GTSNPN and CDR2 SVGIG (reference sequence). CDR3 size: 14 residues.

This clonotype was seen ten or more times. V usage is TRBV6-1 and J usage is TRBJ2-7; 10 positions agree with TRBD1. V was clipped by 6 bases and J by 2 bases; unmatched bases: 7. CDR1 MNHNS and CDR2 SASEGT come from the germline V gene. The CDR3 has 15 amino acids. The DNA of the CDR3 is TGTGCCAGCAGCCAAGGGGGACAGGGGACCTACGAGCAGTACTTC. It encodes CASSQGGQGTYEQYF.